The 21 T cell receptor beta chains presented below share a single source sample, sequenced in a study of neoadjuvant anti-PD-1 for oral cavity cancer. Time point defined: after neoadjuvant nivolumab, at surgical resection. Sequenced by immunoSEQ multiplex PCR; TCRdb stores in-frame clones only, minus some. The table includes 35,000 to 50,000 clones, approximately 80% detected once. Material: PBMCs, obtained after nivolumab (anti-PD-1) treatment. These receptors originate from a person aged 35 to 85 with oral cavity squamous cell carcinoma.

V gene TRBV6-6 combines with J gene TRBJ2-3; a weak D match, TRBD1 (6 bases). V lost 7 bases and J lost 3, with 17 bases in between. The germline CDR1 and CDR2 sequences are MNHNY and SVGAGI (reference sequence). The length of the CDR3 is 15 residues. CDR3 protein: CASNADSRKTDTQYF. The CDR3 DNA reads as TGTGCCAGCAACGCGGACAGTCGTAAAACAGATACGCAGTATTTT.

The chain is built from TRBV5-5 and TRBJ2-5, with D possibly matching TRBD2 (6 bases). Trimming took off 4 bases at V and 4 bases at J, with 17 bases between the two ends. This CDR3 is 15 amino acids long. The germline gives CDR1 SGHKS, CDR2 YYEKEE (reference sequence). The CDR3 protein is CASSPVGGYGETQYF. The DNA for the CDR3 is TGTGCCAGCAGCCCTGTCGGGGGTTATGGAGAGACCCAGTACTTC. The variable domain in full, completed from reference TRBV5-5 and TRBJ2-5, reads DAGVTQSPTHLIKTRGQQVTLRCSPISGHKSVSWYQQVLGQGPQFIFQYYEKEERGRGNFPDRFSARQFPNYSSELNVNALLLGDSALYLCASSPVGGYGETQYFGPGTRLLVL.

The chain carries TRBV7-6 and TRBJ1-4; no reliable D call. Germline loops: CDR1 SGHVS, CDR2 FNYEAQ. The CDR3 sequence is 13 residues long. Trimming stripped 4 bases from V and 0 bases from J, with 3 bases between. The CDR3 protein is CASSYATNEKLFF. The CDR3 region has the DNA TGTGCCAGCAGCTATGCAACTAATGAAAAACTGTTTTTT.

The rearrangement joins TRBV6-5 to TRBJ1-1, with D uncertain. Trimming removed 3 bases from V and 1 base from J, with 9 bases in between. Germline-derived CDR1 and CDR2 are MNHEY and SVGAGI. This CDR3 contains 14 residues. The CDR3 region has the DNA TGTGCCAGCAGTTATGAACAATCGAACACTGAAGCTTTCTTT. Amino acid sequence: CASSYEQSNTEAFF.

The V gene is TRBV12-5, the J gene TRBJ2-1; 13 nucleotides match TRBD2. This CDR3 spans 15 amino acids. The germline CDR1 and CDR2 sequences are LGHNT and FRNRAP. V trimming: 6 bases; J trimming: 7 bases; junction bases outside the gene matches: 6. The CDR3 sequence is CASGSGLAGPNEQFF. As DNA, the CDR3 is TGTGCTAGTGGCTCGGGACTAGCGGGACCTAATGAGCAGTTCTTC.

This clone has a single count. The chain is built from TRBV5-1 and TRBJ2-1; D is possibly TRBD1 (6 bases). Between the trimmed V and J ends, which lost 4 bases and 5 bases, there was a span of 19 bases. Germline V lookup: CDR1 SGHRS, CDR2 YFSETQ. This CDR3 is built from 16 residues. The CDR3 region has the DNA TGCGCCAGCAGCGAGAGTACCACAGGGTCCCACAATGAGCAGTTCTTC. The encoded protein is CASSESTTGSHNEQFF. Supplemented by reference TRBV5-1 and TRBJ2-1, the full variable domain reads KAGVTQTPRYLIKTRGQQVTLSCSPISGHRSVSWYQQTPGQGLQFLFEYFSETQRNKGNFPGRFSGRQFSNSRSEMNVSTLELGDSALYLCASSESTTGSHNEQFFGPGTRLTVL.

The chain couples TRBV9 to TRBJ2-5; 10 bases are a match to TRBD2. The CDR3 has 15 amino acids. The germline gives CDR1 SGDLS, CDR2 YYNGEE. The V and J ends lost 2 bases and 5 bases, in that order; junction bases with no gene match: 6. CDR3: CASSVSSGRAETQYF. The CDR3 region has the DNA TGTGCCAGCAGCGTTTCGAGCGGGAGGGCTGAGACCCAGTACTTC.

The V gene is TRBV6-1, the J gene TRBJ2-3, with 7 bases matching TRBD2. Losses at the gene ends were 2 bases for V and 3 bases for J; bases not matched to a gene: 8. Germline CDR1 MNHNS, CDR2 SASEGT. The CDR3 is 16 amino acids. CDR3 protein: CASSEFPGGGTDTQYF. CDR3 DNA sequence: TGTGCCAGCAGTGAATTCCCGGGCGGGGGAACAGATACGCAGTATTTT.

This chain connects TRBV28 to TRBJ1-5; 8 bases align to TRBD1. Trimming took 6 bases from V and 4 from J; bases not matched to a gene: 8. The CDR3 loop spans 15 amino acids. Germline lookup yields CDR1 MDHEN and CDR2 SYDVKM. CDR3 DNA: TGTGCCAGCAGCACAGGACAGGGTGGAAATCAGCCCCAGCATTTT. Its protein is CASSTGQGGNQPQHF.

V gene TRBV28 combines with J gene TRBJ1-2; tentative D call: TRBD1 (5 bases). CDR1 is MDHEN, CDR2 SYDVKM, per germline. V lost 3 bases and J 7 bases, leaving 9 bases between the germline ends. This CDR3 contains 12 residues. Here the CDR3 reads CASSFRGGGYTF. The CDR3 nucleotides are TGTGCCAGCAGTTTTCGCGGGGGTGGCTACACCTTC.

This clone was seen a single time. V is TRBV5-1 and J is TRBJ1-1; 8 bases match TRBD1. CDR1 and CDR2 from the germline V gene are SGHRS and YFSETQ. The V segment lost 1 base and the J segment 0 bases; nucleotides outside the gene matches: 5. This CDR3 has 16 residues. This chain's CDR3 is CASSLSGTGVNTEAFF. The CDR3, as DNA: TGCGCCAGCAGCTTGTCCGGGACAGGCGTGAACACTGAAGCTTTCTTT.

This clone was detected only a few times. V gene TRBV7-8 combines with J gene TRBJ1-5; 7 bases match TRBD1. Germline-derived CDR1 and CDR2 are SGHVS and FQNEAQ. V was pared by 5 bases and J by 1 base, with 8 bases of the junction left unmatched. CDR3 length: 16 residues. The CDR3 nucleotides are TGTGCCAGCAGCCACCTGACAGGGCGAAGCAATCAGCCCCAGCATTTT. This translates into CASSHLTGRSNQPQHF.

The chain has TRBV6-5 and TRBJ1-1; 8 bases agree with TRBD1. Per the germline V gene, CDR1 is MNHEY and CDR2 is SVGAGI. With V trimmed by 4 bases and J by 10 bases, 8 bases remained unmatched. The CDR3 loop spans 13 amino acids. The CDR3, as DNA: TGTGCCAGCAGTTTCACGGGGACAGGTCGAGCTTTCTTT. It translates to CASSFTGTGRAFF.

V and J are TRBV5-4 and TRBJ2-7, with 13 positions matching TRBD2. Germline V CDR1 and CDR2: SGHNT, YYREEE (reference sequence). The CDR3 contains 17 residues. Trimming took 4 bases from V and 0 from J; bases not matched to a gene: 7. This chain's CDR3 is CASSPPGLAGLSYEQYF. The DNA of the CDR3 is TGTGCCAGCAGCCCGCCGGGACTAGCGGGACTCTCCTACGAGCAGTACTTC.

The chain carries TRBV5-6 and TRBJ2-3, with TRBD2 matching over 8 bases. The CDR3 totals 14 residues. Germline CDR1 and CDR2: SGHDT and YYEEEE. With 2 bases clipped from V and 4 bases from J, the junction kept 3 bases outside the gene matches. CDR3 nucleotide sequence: TGTGCCAGCAGCTTAGCGGGAGTTCCAGATACGCAGTATTTT. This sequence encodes CASSLAGVPDTQYF.

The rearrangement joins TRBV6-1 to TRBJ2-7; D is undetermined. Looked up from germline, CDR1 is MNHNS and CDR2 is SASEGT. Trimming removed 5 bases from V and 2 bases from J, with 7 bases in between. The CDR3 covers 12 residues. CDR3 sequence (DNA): TGTGCCAGCAGTCCCGCTACCTACGAGCAGTACTTC. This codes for CASSPATYEQYF.

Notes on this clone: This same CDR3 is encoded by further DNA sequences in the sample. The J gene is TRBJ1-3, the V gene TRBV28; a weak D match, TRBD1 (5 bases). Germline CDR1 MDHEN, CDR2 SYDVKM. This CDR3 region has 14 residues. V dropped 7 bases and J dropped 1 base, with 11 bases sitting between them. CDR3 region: CASNTGSSGNTIYF. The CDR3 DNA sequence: TGTGCCAGCAACACAGGATCATCTGGAAACACCATATATTTT.

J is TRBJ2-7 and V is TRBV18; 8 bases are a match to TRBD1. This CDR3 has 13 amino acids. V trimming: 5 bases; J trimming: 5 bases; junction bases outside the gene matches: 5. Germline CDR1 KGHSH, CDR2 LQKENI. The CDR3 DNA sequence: TGTGCCAGCTCAACGGACAGGGCAGACGAGCAGTACTTC. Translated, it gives CASSTDRADEQYF.

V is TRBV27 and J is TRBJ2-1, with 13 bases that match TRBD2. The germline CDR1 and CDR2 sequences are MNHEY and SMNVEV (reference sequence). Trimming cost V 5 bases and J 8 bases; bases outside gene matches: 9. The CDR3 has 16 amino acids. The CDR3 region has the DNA TGTGCCAGCAGTGAGCCGGGACTAGCGGGAAACTATGAGCAGTTCTTC. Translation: CASSEPGLAGNYEQFF.

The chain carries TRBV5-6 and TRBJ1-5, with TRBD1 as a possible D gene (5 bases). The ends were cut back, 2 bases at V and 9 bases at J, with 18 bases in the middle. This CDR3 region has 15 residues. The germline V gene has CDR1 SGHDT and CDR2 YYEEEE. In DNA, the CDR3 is TGTGCCAGCAGCTTTGGGGGAGCCCTGGGGCGGCCCCAGCATTTT. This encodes CASSFGGALGRPQHF.

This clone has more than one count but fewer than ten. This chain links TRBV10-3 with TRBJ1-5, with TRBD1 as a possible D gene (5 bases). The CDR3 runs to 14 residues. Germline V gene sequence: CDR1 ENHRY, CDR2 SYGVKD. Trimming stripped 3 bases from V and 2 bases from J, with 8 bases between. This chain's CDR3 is CAISERGGNQPQHF. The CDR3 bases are TGTGCCATCAGTGAAAGAGGGGGCAATCAGCCCCAGCATTTT.